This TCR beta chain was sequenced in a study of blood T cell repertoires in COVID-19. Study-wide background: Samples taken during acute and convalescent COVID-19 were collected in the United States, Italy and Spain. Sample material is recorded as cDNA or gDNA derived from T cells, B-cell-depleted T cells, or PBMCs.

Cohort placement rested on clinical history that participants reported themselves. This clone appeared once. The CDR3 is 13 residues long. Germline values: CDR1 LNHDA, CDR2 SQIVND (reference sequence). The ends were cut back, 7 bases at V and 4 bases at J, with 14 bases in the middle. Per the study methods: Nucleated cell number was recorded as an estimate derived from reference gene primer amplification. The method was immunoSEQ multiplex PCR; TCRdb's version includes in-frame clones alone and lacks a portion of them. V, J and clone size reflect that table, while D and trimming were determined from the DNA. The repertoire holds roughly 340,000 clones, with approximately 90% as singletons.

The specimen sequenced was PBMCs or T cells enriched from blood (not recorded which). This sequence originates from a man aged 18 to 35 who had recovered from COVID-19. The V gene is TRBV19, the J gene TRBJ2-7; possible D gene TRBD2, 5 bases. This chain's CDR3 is CASNLKGGYEQYF. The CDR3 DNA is TGTGCCAGTAATTTAAAGGGCGGGTACGAGCAGTACTTC.